The present TCR beta chain was sequenced within a study of T-cell memory formation after mild COVID-19. As concerns this clonotype: The antigen is unknown.

From germline, CDR1 is LGHDT and CDR2 YNNKEL (reference sequence). With V trimmed by 3 bases and J by 6 bases, 10 bases remained unmatched. The length of the CDR3 is 16 residues. TCR alpha and TCR beta cDNA libraries carrying sample barcodes and UMIs came from 5'RACE with constant-segment primers. TCRdb re-analysed the 5' RACE reads in MiXCR, keeping a single row per CDR3 protein. The repertoire holds fewer than 250,000 distinct CDR3 sequences, with under 12% as singletons. General study findings and limits: Clones which contracted sat mainly in CM and EM if CD4+, and in EMRA if CD8+. Researchers found some responding clones in pre-infection memory, a sign that cross-reactive memory joined. Day 15 to 85 contractors were CD4/CD8 balanced; later expanders leaned CD4+.

The sequence was collected from a man between 18 and 29 years old who had mild COVID-19 (a few samples of this study predate the infection). Cell type and time point are not known. This chain links TRBV3-1 with TRBJ2-1, with TRBD2 matching 8 bases. Sequenced input: PBMCs or a T cell subset sorted from them (not recorded which). This chain's CDR3 is CASSQLGTSTANEQFF. The CDR3 DNA is TGTGCCAGCAGCCAGTTGGGGACTAGTACGGCCAATGAGCAGTTCTTC.